Reported below is one TCR beta chain. These data belong to a study of blood T cell repertoires in COVID-19. Across the study: Samples came from the United States, Italy and Spain, spanning acute and convalescent COVID-19. PBMCs, B-cell-depleted T cells, or T cells provided the cDNA or gDNA that made up the material.

There are 16 residues in the CDR3. The V end was cut by 5 bases, the J end by 8 bases, with 22 bases between. Germline values: CDR1 MNHEY, CDR2 SMNVEV (reference sequence). Under the authors' procedure: Amplification with reference gene primers provided the estimates of nucleated cell counts. Assay: immunoSEQ multiplex PCR; the TCRdb copy retains only in-frame clones and omits some. V, J and clone size reflect that table, while D and trimming were determined from the DNA. The sample has about 190,000 clones; 70% to 85% are singletons. The gene calls are TRBV27 and TRBJ2-1, with D perhaps matching TRBD1 (6 bases). Sequencing was done on a sample of peripheral blood. This clonotype was sampled from a woman aged 50 to 60 with acute or convalescent COVID-19. The CDR3 is CASSPTLGAFGDEQFF. CDR3 sequence (DNA): TGTGCCAGCAGTCCCACGCTGGGGGCGTTCGGCGATGAGCAGTTCTTC.